This T cell receptor beta chain was found in a study of blood T cell repertoires in COVID-19. Study summary: Sites in the United States, Italy and Spain provided acute and convalescent COVID-19 samples. From T cells, B-cell-depleted T cells, or PBMCs came the material, which was cDNA or gDNA.

Looked up from germline, CDR1 is MNHEY and CDR2 is SMNVEV (reference sequence). This CDR3 comprises 18 residues. Losses at the gene ends were 2 bases for V and 2 bases for J; bases not matched to a gene: 9. Original handling: Reference gene primer amplification gave nucleated cell count estimates. Data came from immunoSEQ multiplex PCR; TCRdb stores just in-frame clones and leaves some out. V, J and clone size reflect that table, while D and trimming were determined from the DNA. This table has under 300,000 clones, around 88% appearing once. This TCR was recovered from a man aged 80 or over with acute or convalescent COVID-19. The sequencing input was peripheral blood. This chain links TRBV27 with TRBJ1-3; TRBD1 matches 10 bases. The CDR3 DNA reads as TGTGCCAGCAGTTTACTGGGACAGGGGCCCTCGGCTGGAAACACCATATATTTT. Translation: CASSLLGQGPSAGNTIYF.